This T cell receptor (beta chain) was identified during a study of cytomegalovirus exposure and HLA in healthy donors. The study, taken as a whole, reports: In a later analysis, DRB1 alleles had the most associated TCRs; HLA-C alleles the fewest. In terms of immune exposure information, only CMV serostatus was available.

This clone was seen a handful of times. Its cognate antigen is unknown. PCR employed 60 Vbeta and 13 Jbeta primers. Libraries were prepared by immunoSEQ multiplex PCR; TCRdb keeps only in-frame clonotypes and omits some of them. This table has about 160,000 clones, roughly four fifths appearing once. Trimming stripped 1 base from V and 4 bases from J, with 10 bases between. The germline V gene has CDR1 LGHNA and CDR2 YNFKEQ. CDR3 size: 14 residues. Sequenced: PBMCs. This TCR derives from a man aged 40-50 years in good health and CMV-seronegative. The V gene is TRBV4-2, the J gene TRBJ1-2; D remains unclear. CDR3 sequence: CASSQGEAVYGYTF. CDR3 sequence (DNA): TGTGCCAGCAGCCAAGGTGAGGCAGTCTATGGCTACACCTTC.